This T cell receptor beta chain appears in the sequencing data of a study of blood T cells in healthy people across ages. Comment on this clonotype: Antigen: not known.

PCR was performed a second time for about 6 to 12 cycles using a sample-barcoded 5' primer and a J-beta primer mix. TCRdb passed the 5' RACE reads through MiXCR, listing each CDR3 protein once. Of 1.5 million to 2 million distinct CDR3 sequences in the sample, roughly two fifths were seen once. The germline V gene has CDR1 LGHNA and CDR2 YNFKEQ. V lost 1 base, J lost 4 bases, and 13 bases lay in between. This CDR3 has 15 residues. Points from the study as a whole: Compared with aged donors, long-lived donors showed fewer expanded clones, suggesting selection. Changes in expanded clonotypes were possibly confounded, as the CMV status of donors was unknown.

Every donor provided approximately 9.2 milliliters of peripheral blood. PBMCs numbering at least 6 million were isolated per sample. The sequenced sample consisted of blood. The origin of this receptor is a human donor in good health. The rearrangement joins TRBV4-2 to TRBJ1-2; no clear D gene. CDR3 nucleotides: TGTGCCAGCAGCCAAGTTAATCCCGCCGGCTATGGCTACACCTTC. This gives the protein CASSQVNPAGYGYTF.